This TCR beta chain was sequenced during a study of blood T cells in healthy people across ages (dated by TCRdb to about 2015). Turning to the overall study: In model experiments, roughly one uniquely barcoded TCR beta cDNA molecule per two T cells was captured by template switching. Age-related changes in TCR beta repertoire diversity were measured in the study by deep sequencing normalized with unique cDNA molecular identifiers. Donors were grouped into four age groups: young (average approximately 15 years), middle-aged (over 35), aged (62) and long-lived (around 80). To avoid experimental bias, donors of different ages were spread randomly across the sequencing lanes. For two donors (one aged 18 to 30 and one aged 80 or older), the study analyzed two additional independent replicas of 1 million unique cDNA reads from the same blood draw.

Systemically healthy Caucasian individuals from Russia, some 38 in total and aged roughly 6 to 100 years, were included as donors. Each donor gave ten milliliters of peripheral blood, collected into EDTA-treated Vacutainer tubes. Ficoll-Paque density-gradient centrifugation was used to isolate PBMCs, with at least 6.5 million obtained per sample. Trizol reagent was used to extract total RNA from the PBMCs, yielding at least 6 micrograms per sample. For every donor, an aliquot of PBMCs went through flow cytometry to measure the percentages of naive CD45RAhigh/CD27high T cells. The paper as a whole reports these results and caveats: Donor CMV infection status was unknown, potentially confounding age-related changes in expanded clonotypes. The long-lived group showed more naive CD4+ T cells, fewer expanded clones and increased TCR diversity than the aged group, suggesting age selection. As age increased, observed TCR beta diversity per million T cells dropped in a roughly linear way, and a significant reduction was already evident by age 40. There was a strong correlation between observed TCR beta diversity and the percentage of naive T cells measured by flow cytometry. Estimates of total diversity from one million sequenced T cells were regarded as lower bounds and underestimates. Conclusive comparison of naive and antigen-experienced compartments was prevented by the profiling of bulk unsorted PBMCs.

Comments on this clonotype: No cognate antigen has been identified for it. Per-base quality was not reported, and no clone a single base away is much larger than it.

The junction carries 23 bases between V and J, which are trimmed by 1 base and 10 bases respectively. From its cysteine to its phenylalanine, the CDR3 spans 17 amino acids. Only the CDR3 region is kept as DNA, spanning 51 bases read in frame from base 1. The germline V gene (reference sequence) yields DFQATT for CDR1 and SNEGSKA for CDR2. The library was prepared using 5' RACE. A second 7 to 11 cycle PCR used a sample-barcoded 5' primer and a J-beta primer mix. A template-switch 5' adaptor carrying 12 random nucleotides introduced a unique molecular identifier onto each TCR beta cDNA molecule. Each sample yielded at least 3 million CDR3-containing paired-end reads. All of the RNA was converted into first-strand cDNA using the Mint cDNA synthesis kit, with a TRBC-specific oligonucleotide serving as the primer. Following uracil-DNA glycosylase treatment, all cDNA underwent a first 18-cycle PCR with the universal primers M1SS and BC2_uni_R. On the authors' methods: Normalization of each sample was performed by random selection of 1 million high-quality reads, each carrying a distinct molecular identifier. Reads with shared molecular identifiers were discarded instead of being binned into consensus sequences. MiTCR, run with a Q25 quality threshold and the strictest error-elimination algorithm, handled CDR3 identification, clonotype clustering and error correction. A nonparametric unseen species model using Euler transformation provided a lower-bound estimate of total TCR beta diversity. TCRdb reprocessed the public reads (quality trimming at Q25 with fastp, clone calling with MiXCR) and kept in-frame beta chains. Each record represents a unique CDR3 protein, reported with the most common genes and DNA among its rows. TCRdb's processing, not the authors' own work, is the source of the V and J calls. Recorded for this sample are fewer than 2,000,000 distinct CDR3 sequences; approximately 40% of them occurred a single time. The ten most abundant clones make up more than 20% of the sample.

The chain is assembled from TRBV20-1 and TRBJ1-6; the D segment could be TRBD1, given 5 matching bases. This clonotype originated in a human donor in good health. Material: blood. CDR3 loop: CSARVAGGTPFLSPLHF. The DNA is as follows: TGCAGTGCTAGAGTGGCAGGCGGGACGCCTTTTCTCTCACCCCTCCACTTT.